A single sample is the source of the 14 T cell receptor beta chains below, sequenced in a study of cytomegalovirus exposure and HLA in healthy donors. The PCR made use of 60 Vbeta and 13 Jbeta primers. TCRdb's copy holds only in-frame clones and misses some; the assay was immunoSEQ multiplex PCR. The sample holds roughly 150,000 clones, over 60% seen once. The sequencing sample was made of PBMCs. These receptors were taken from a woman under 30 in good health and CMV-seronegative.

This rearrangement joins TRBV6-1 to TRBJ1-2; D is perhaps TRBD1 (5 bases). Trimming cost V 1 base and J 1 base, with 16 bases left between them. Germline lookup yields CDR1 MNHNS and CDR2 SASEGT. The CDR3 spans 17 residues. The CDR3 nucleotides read TGTGCCAGCAGTGAAGGGGCTTGGACAAGGGGTAACTATGGCTACACCTTC. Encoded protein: CASSEGAWTRGNYGYTF.

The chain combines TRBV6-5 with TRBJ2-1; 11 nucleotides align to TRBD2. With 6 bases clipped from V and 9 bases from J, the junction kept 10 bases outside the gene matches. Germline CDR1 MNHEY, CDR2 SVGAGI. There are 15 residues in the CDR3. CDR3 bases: TGTGCCAGCAGACCCACTAGCGGGAGAATGGTTGAGCAGTTCTTC. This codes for CASRPTSGRMVEQFF.

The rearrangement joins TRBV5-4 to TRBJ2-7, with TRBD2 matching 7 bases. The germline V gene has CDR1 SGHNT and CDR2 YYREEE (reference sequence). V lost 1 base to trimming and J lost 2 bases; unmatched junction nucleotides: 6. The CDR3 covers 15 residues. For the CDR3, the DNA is TGTGCCAGCAGCTTGTCTAGCGGCACCCCCTACGAGCAGTACGTC. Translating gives CASSLSSGTPYEQYV.

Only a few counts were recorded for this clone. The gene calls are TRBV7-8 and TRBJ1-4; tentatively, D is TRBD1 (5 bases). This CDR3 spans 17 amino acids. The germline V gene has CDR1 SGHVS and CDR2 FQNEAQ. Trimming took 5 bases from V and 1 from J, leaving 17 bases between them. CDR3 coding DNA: TGTGCCAGCAGCCAAGGGGTTTCATCCGTAACTAATGAAAAACTGTTTTTT. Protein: CASSQGVSSVTNEKLFF.

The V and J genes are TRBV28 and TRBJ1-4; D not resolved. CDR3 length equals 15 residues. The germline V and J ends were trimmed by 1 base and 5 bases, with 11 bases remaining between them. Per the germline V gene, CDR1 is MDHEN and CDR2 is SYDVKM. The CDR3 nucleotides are TGTGCCAGCAGTTTATCGACATCCGTGAATGAAAAACTGTTTTTT. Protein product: CASSLSTSVNEKLFF.

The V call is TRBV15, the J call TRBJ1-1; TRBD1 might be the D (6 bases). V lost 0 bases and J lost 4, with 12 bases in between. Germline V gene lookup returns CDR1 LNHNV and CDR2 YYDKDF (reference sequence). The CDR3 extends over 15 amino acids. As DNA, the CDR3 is TGTGCCACCAGCAGAGATACGTCCAGGGGCACTGAAGCTTTCTTT. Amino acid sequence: CATSRDTSRGTEAFF.

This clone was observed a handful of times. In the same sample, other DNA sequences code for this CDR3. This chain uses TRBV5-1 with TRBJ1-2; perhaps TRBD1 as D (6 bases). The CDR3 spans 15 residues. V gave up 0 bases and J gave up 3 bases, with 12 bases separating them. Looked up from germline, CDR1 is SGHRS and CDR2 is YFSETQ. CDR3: CASSLDSQGHYGYTF. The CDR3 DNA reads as TGCGCCAGCAGCTTGGACTCCCAGGGGCACTATGGCTACACCTTC.

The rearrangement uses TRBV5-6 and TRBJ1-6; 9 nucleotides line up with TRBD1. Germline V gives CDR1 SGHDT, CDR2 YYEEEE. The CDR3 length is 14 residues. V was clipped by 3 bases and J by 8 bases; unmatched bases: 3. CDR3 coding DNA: TGTGCCAGCAGCTGGGACAGGGTGGATTCACCCCTCCACTTT. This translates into CASSWDRVDSPLHF.

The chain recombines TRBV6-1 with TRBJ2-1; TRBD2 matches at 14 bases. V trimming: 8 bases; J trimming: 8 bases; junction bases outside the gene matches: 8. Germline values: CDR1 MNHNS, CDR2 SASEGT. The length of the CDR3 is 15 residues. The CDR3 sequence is CASAASGLAGDEQFF. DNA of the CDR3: TGTGCCAGCGCCGCATCGGGACTAGCGGGGGATGAGCAGTTCTTC.

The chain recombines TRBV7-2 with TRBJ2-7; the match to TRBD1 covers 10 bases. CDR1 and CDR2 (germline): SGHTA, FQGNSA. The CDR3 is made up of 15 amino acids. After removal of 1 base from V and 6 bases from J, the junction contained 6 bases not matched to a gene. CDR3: CASSLVRQGALEQYF. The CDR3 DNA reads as TGTGCCAGCAGCTTAGTAAGACAGGGGGCTCTCGAGCAGTACTTC. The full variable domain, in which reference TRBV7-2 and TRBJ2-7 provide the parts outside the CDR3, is GAGVSQSPSNKVTEKGKDVELRCDPISGHTALYWYRQSLGQGLEFLIYFQGNSAPDKSGLPSDRFSAERTGGSVSTLTIQRTQQEDSAVYLCASSLVRQGALEQYFGPGTRLTVT.

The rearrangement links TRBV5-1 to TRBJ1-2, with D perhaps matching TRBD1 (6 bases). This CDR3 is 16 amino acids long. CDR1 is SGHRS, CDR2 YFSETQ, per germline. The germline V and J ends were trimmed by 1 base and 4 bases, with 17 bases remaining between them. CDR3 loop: CASSLMAGASFYGYTF. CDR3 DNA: TGCGCCAGCAGCTTGATGGCAGGGGCCTCCTTCTATGGCTACACCTTC.

Here the CDR3 reads CASSPGGIGELFF. CDR3 nucleotide sequence: TGTGCCAGCAGTCCTGGGGGGATCGGGGAGCTGTTTTTT. This chain links TRBV6-5 with TRBJ2-2; TRBD2 might be the D (6 bases). V shed 5 bases and J shed 7 bases, with 11 bases lying between them. This CDR3 is 13 amino acids long. The germline V gene has CDR1 MNHEY and CDR2 SVGAGI.

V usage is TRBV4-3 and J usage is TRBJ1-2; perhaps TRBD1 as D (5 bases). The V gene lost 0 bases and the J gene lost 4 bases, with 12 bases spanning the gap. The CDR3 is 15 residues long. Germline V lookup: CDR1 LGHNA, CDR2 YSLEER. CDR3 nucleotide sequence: TGCGCCAGCAGCCAAGAAAATCAGGGACTCTATGGCTACACCTTC. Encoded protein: CASSQENQGLYGYTF.

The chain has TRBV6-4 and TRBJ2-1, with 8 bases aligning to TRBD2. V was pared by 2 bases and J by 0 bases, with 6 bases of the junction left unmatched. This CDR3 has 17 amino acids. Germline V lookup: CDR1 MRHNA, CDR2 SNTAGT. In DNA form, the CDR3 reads TGTGCCAGCAGTGACAAGAGTAGCGGGGCCTCCTACAATGAGCAGTTCTTC. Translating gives CASSDKSSGASYNEQFF.